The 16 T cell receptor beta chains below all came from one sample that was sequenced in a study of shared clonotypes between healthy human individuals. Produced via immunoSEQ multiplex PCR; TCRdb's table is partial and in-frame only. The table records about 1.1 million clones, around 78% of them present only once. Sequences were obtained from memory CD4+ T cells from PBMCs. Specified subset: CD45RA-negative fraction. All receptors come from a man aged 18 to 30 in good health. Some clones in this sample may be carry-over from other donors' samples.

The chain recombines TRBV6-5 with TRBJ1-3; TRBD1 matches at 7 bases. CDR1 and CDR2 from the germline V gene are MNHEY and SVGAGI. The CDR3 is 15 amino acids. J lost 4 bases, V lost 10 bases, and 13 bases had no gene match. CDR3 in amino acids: CAIRDDRVYGNTIYF. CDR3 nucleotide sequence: TGTGCCATCAGAGACGACAGGGTTTACGGAAACACCATATATTTT.

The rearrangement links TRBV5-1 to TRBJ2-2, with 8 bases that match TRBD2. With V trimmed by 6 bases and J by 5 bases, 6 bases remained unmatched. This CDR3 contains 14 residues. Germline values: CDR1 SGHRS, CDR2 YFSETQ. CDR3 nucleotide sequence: TGCGCCAGCACCCCGGGAGGGCTAACCGGGGAGCTGTTTTTT. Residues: CASTPGGLTGELFF. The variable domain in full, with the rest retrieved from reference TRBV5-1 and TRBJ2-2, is KAGVTQTPRYLIKTRGQQVTLSCSPISGHRSVSWYQQTPGQGLQFLFEYFSETQRNKGNFPGRFSGRQFSNSRSEMNVSTLELGDSALYLCASTPGGLTGELFFGEGSRLTVL.

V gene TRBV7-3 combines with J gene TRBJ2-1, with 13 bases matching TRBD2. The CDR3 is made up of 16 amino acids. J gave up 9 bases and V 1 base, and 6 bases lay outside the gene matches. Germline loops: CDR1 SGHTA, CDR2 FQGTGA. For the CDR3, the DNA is TGTGCCAGCAGCTTAAAAAGGACTAGCGGGAGCACTGAGCAGTTCTTC. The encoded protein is CASSLKRTSGSTEQFF.

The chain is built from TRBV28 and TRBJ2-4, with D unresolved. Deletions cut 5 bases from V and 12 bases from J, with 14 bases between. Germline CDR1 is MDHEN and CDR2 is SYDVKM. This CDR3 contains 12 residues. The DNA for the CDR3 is TGTGCCAGCAGTCCCCCGTTTGGTAGTCAGTACTTC. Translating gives CASSPPFGSQYF.

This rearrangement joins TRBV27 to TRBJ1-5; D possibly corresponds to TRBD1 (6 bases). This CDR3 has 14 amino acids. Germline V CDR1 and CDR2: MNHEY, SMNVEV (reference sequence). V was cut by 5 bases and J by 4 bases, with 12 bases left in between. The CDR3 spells CASSPRTENQPQHF. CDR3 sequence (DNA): TGTGCCAGCAGTCCGCGGACAGAGAATCAGCCCCAGCATTTT.

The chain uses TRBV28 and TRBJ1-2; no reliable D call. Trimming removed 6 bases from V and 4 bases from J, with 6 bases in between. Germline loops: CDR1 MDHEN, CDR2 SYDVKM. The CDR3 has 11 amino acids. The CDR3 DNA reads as TGTGCCAGCAGGCGGGGCTATGGCTACACCTTC. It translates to CASRRGYGYTF.

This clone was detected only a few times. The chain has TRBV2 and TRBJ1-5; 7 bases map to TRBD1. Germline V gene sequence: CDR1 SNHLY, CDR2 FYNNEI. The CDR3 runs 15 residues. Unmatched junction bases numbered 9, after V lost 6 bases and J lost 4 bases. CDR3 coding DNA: TGTGCCAGCAGACCGAGGGACAGCGGGAATCAGCCCCAGCATTTT. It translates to CASRPRDSGNQPQHF.

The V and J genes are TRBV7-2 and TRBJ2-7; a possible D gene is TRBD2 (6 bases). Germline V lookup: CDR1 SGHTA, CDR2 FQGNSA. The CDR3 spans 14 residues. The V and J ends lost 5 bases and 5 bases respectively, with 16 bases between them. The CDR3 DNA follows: TGTGCCAGCAGCATTAGCGGTACACGAAACGAGCAGTACTTC. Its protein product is CASSISGTRNEQYF.

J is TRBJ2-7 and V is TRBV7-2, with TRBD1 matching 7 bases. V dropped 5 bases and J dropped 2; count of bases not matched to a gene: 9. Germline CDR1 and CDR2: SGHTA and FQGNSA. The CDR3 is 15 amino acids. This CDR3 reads CASSRTGQATYEQYF. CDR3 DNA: TGTGCCAGCAGCCGAACTGGACAGGCCACCTACGAGCAGTACTTC.

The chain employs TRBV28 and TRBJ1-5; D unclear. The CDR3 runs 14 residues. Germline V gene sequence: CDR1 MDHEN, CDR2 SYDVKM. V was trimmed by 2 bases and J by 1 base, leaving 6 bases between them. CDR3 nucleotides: TGTGCCAGCAGTTTAAGCCAGAGCAATCAGCCCCAGCATTTT. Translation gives CASSLSQSNQPQHF.

The CDR3 DNA reads TGCGCCAGCAGCCAGACAGGGTTGGCACCCGGGACCCAGTACTTC. Residues: CASSQTGLAPGTQYF. The chain carries TRBV5-1 and TRBJ2-5; 7 bases match TRBD1. CDR3 length equals 15 residues. The germline V gene has CDR1 SGHRS and CDR2 YFSETQ. V was pared by 4 bases and J by 7 bases, with 13 bases of the junction left unmatched.

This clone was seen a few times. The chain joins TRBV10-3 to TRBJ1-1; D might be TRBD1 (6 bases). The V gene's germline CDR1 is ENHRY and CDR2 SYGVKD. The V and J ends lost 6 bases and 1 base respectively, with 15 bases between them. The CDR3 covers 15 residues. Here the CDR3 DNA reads TGTGCCATCAGGAAAACAGGGAAAGGGAACACTGAAGCTTTCTTT. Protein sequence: CAIRKTGKGNTEAFF.

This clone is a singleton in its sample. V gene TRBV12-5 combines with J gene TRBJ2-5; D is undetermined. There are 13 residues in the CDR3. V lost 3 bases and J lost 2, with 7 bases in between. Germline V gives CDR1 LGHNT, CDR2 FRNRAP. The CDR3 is CASGFAFQETQYF. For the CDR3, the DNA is TGTGCTAGTGGTTTCGCATTTCAAGAGACCCAGTACTTC.

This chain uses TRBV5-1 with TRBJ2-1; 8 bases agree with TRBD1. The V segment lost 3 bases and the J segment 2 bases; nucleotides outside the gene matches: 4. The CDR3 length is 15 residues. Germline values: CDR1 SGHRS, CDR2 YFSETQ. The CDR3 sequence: CASSSLTGAYNEQFF. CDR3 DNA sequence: TGCGCCAGCAGCTCCTTGACAGGGGCCTACAATGAGCAGTTCTTC.

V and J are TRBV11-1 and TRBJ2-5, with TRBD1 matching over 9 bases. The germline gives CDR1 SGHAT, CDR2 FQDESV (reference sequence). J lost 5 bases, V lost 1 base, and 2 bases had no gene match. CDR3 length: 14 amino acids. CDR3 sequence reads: CASSLGDRVETQYF. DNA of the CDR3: TGTGCCAGCAGCTTAGGGGACAGGGTGGAGACCCAGTACTTC.

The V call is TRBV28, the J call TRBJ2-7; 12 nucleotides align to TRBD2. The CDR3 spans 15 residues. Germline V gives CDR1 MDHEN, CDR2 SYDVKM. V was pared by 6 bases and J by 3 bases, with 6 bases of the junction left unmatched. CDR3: CASSSPTSGGYEQYF. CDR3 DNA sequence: TGTGCCAGCAGCTCCCCGACTAGCGGGGGCTACGAGCAGTACTTC.